These 20 T cell receptor beta chains originate from one sample sequenced in a study of cytomegalovirus exposure and HLA in healthy donors. Method: immunoSEQ multiplex PCR; TCRdb's copy keeps in-frame clones and lacks some. The table includes around 150,000 clones, more than 85% detected once. The sequencing input was PBMCs. The receptors were gathered from a man between 18 and 35 years old in good health and CMV-seronegative.

The chain recombines TRBV5-5 with TRBJ2-1; 7 nucleotides match TRBD1. CDR1 and CDR2 (germline): SGHKS, YYEKEE (reference sequence). J lost 7 bases, V lost 6 bases, and 13 bases had no gene match. The CDR3 runs to 15 residues. The CDR3, as DNA: TGTGCCAGCACCTCCGTGACAGGGTCGGTAAATGAGCAGTTCTTC. This sequence encodes CASTSVTGSVNEQFF.

The DNA for the CDR3 is TGTGCCATCAGTGAGTCCAGGGATGTTATTGCCGGGGAGCTGTTTTTT. Translated: CAISESRDVIAGELFF. The V call is TRBV10-3, the J call TRBJ2-2, with TRBD1 as a possible D gene (5 bases). This CDR3 contains 16 residues. The germline CDR1 and CDR2 sequences are ENHRY and SYGVKD. Deletions cut 0 bases from V and 6 bases from J, with 14 bases between.

The CDR3 coding sequence is TGCGCCAGCAGAACCCGGACTAGCGGGAGAGATGAGCAGTTCTTC. It specifies CASRTRTSGRDEQFF. The V call is TRBV5-1, the J call TRBJ2-1, with 13 bases that match TRBD2. Germline V gene lookup returns CDR1 SGHRS and CDR2 YFSETQ. This CDR3 comprises 15 residues. Unmatched junction bases numbered 7, after V lost 5 bases and J lost 8 bases.

This clone showed up just a few times. The chain carries TRBV10-1 and TRBJ1-5; possibly TRBD1 for D (5 bases). The germline CDR1 and CDR2 sequences are WNHNN and SYGVQD (reference sequence). The V and J ends lost 11 bases and 0 bases respectively, with 17 bases between them. CDR3 size: 15 residues. In DNA form, the CDR3 reads TGCGCCGGGGCCCACCGGGAGGTTAGCAATCAGCCCCAGCATTTT. Translation: CAGAHREVSNQPQHF.

This clone came up once. The V call is TRBV4-3, the J call TRBJ2-3; maybe TRBD1 (6 bases). Germline CDR1 LGHNA, CDR2 YSLEER. V was clipped by 3 bases and J by 6 bases, with 10 bases between them. The length of the CDR3 is 13 residues. For the CDR3, the DNA is TGCGCCAGCAGCCAGGTGACAGGTGATACGCAGTATTTT. This translates into CASSQVTGDTQYF.

This chain links TRBV9 with TRBJ2-5; TRBD1 matches 8 bases. Germline loops: CDR1 SGDLS, CDR2 YYNGEE. This CDR3 has 15 residues. The ends lost 3 bases at V and 4 bases at J; junction bases unmatched: 8. CDR3 sequence: CASSASGGPPETQYF. For the CDR3, the DNA is TGTGCCAGCAGCGCTTCAGGGGGCCCGCCAGAGACCCAGTACTTC.

The CDR3 bases are TGTGCCAGCAGAACCCTCCGGGGAGGAGACCACAATGAGCAGTTCTTC. Its translation: CASRTLRGGDHNEQFF. The V and J genes are TRBV2 and TRBJ2-1; weak D call: TRBD2 (6 bases). The CDR3 covers 16 residues. In germline, CDR1 is SNHLY, CDR2 FYNNEI. Trimming removed 6 bases at V and 5 bases at J, with 20 bases between.

This rearrangement joins TRBV27 to TRBJ2-1; 10 nucleotides match TRBD2. Unmatched junction bases numbered 8, after V lost 7 bases and J lost 5 bases. The CDR3 contains 15 residues. Looked up from germline, CDR1 is MNHEY and CDR2 is SMNVEV (reference sequence). Here the CDR3 DNA reads TGTGCCAGCATTCAACGGACTAGCGGAAACAATGAGCAGTTCTTC. It yields the protein CASIQRTSGNNEQFF.

V usage is TRBV12-5 and J usage is TRBJ2-1; 7 bases match TRBD2. The V segment lost 2 bases and the J segment 8 bases; nucleotides outside the gene matches: 15. Looked up from germline, CDR1 is LGHNT and CDR2 is FRNRAP. The CDR3 is 17 residues long. The CDR3 sequence: CASGLIAAGVRGDEQFF. For the CDR3, the DNA is TGTGCTAGTGGTTTGATAGCCGCGGGAGTCCGCGGGGATGAGCAGTTCTTC.

The CDR3 region is CASSSSLGVSYNEQFF. The CDR3 bases are TGTGCCAGCAGCTCTAGCCTAGGAGTTTCCTACAATGAGCAGTTCTTC. The rearrangement uses TRBV7-6 and TRBJ2-1; a weak D match, TRBD2 (5 bases). With 4 bases removed from V and 1 base from J, the gap between germline ends came to 14 bases. CDR1 is SGHVS, CDR2 FNYEAQ, per germline. This CDR3 is 16 amino acids long.

The chain employs TRBV29-1 and TRBJ1-5, with 7 bases fitting TRBD1. This CDR3 region has 15 residues. Trimming removed 2 bases from V and 4 bases from J; junction bases left unmatched: 8. CDR1 and CDR2 (germline): SQVTM, ANQGSEA. The CDR3 sequence: CSVELPDRPNQPQHF. CDR3 nucleotides: TGCAGCGTTGAACTACCGGACAGGCCTAATCAGCCCCAGCATTTT. Looking up the rest from reference TRBV29-1 and TRBJ1-5 gives the full variable domain: SAVISQKPSRDICQRGTSLTIQCQVDSQVTMMFWYRQQPGQSLTLIATANQGSEATYESGFVIDKFPISRPNLTFSTLTVSNMSPEDSSIYLCSVELPDRPNQPQHFGDGTRLSIL.

This chain joins TRBV18 and TRBJ2-3; D call uncertain. This CDR3 has 13 amino acids. Deletions cut 0 bases from V and 3 bases from J, with 4 bases between. In germline, CDR1 is KGHSH, CDR2 LQKENI. CDR3: CASSPPETDTQYF. DNA for the CDR3: TGTGCCAGCTCACCACCTGAGACAGATACGCAGTATTTT.

The V and J genes are TRBV7-9 and TRBJ2-7, with 7 bases identical to TRBD1. V lost 3 bases to trimming and J lost 2 bases; unmatched junction nucleotides: 4. The CDR3 runs to 14 residues. CDR1 and CDR2 from the germline V gene are SEHNR and FQNEAQ (reference sequence). The CDR3 region has the DNA TGTGCCAGCAGCTTCCGGGACAGTACCTACGAGCAGTACTTC. Its translation is CASSFRDSTYEQYF.

The J gene is TRBJ2-1, the V gene TRBV10-3, with 14 bases lining up with TRBD2. The trim removed 8 bases at V and 2 bases at J, leaving 8 bases unmatched. The CDR3 consists of 17 residues. Looked up from germline, CDR1 is ENHRY and CDR2 is SYGVKD. In DNA, the CDR3 is TGTGCCATCCGGACTAGCGGGGGGAGAGCTCCCTACAATGAGCAGTTCTTC. This gives the protein CAIRTSGGRAPYNEQFF.

This clone was counted once. The chain is built from TRBV18 and TRBJ2-2; 9 bases are a match to TRBD1. The CDR3 contains 15 residues. Trimming at V came to 5 bases and at J to 5 bases, leaving 6 bases not matched to a gene. Per germline, CDR1 KGHSH and CDR2 LQKENI. The CDR3 DNA follows: TGTGCCAGCTCAATGGACAGGGGTGGAACCGGGGAGCTGTTTTTT. Amino acid sequence: CASSMDRGGTGELFF. Supplemented by reference TRBV18 and TRBJ2-2, the full variable domain reads NAGVMQNPRHLVRRRGQEARLRCSPMKGHSHVYWYRQLPEEGLKFMVYLQKENIIDESGMPKERFSAEFPKEGPSILRIQQVVRGDSAAYFCASSMDRGGTGELFFGEGSRLTVL.

The rearrangement joins TRBV29-1 to TRBJ2-1, with TRBD2 matching over 11 bases. The CDR3 length is 14 residues. The junction had 1 base not matched to a gene; V was cut back by 3 bases and J by 3 bases. CDR1 SQVTM and CDR2 ANQGSEA come from the germline V gene. The CDR3 coding sequence is TGCAGCGTTGACGGACTAGCGGGCTACAATGAGCAGTTCTTC. Translated: CSVDGLAGYNEQFF.

V usage is TRBV30 and J usage is TRBJ2-7, with 9 positions matching TRBD1. Germline CDR1 reads GTSNPN; CDR2 reads SVGIG (reference sequence). V shed 4 bases, J shed 2 bases, and the junction held 3 bases outside the gene matches. The CDR3 contains 13 residues. DNA of the CDR3: TGTGCCTGGACGTGGGACAGGGCCTACGAGCAGTACTTC. This sequence encodes CAWTWDRAYEQYF. Full variable domain (outside the CDR3, taken from reference TRBV30 and TRBJ2-7): SQTIHQWPATLVQPVGSPLSLECTVEGTSNPNLYWYRQAAGRGLQLLFYSVGIGQISSEVPQNLSASRPQDRQFILSSKKLLLSDSGFYLCAWTWDRAYEQYFGPGTRLTVT.

This CDR3 reads CASSEVSSYQPQHF. The CDR3 nucleotides read TGTGCCAGCAGTGAAGTTTCGTCCTATCAGCCCCAGCATTTT. The rearrangement joins TRBV6-1 to TRBJ1-5; D is uncertain. V lost 1 base, J lost 5 bases, and 9 bases lay in between. CDR1 and CDR2 from the germline V gene are MNHNS and SASEGT. The CDR3 consists of 14 residues.

CDR3 protein: CASSFPGENTEAFF. CDR3 in DNA: TGTGCCAGCAGCTTTCCGGGGGAGAACACTGAAGCTTTCTTT. The chain couples TRBV7-6 to TRBJ1-1; TRBD1 is a possible D gene (5 bases). The CDR3 sequence is 14 residues long. CDR1 and CDR2 (germline): SGHVS, FNYEAQ. The V and J ends lost 3 bases and 1 base respectively, with 9 bases between them.

The chain has TRBV7-9 and TRBJ2-6; D might be TRBD1 (6 bases). The length of the CDR3 is 19 residues. CDR1 is SEHNR and CDR2 is FQNEAQ in the germline V gene (reference sequence). V was clipped by 5 bases and J by 4 bases, with 24 bases between them. The DNA for the CDR3 is TGTGCCAGCAGCCCCGTGGGTAGCGCAGGGGTCGCGGGGGCCAACGTCCTGACTTTC. Protein sequence: CASSPVGSAGVAGANVLTF.